These T cell receptor beta chains were read from a single sample in a study of blood T cell repertoires in COVID-19. Assay used: immunoSEQ multiplex PCR; TCRdb lists only in-frame clones, some missing. The sample records 120,000 to 150,000 clones, 84% being singletons. Sequences were obtained from peripheral blood. The receptors shown here come from a human donor in a cohort sampled during active COVID-19. The CDR3 runs from the conserved cysteine through the conserved F or W. D genes are given only for firm matches. Expanded clones are given a class, and other clones once, few, many or no size at all.

CASSQYQETQYF	TGCGCCAGCAGCCAGTACCAAGAGACCCAGTACTTC	TRBV5-1	TRBJ2-5	NA	once
CASSERQDNGYGYTF	TGTGCCAGCAGTGAAAGGCAGGACAACGGCTATGGCTACACCTTC	TRBV2	TRBJ1-2	NA	NA
CASKSQGAWNSPLHF	TGTGCCAGCAAATCCCAGGGGGCTTGGAATTCACCCCTCCACTTT	TRBV6-5	TRBJ1-6	TRBD1	NA
CASSFDRNTEAFF	TGCGCCAGCAGCTTCGACAGGAACACTGAAGCTTTCTTT	TRBV5-1	TRBJ1-1	NA	NA
CASSLGGTYGELFF	TGTGCCAGCAGCTTAGGCGGTACCTACGGGGAGCTGTTTTTT	TRBV7-9	TRBJ2-2	NA	once
CASSRTGLAGGPSTDTQYF	TGTGCCAGCAGCCGAACGGGACTAGCGGGGGGGCCTAGCACAGATACGCAGTATTTT	TRBV9	TRBJ2-3	TRBD2	NA
CASGPGGHNEQFF	TGTGCTAGTGGTCCCGGTGGGCACAATGAGCAGTTCTTC	TRBV12-5	TRBJ2-1	NA	NA
CASSTDRVLEEGEKLFF	TGTGCCAGTAGTACCGACAGGGTTTTGGAGGAGGGTGAAAAACTGTTTTTT	TRBV19	TRBJ1-4	TRBD1	once
CASSFKGDGLAGVTEQFF	TGTGCCAGCAGCTTTAAGGGAGACGGGCTAGCGGGAGTAACTGAGCAGTTCTTC	TRBV11-2	TRBJ2-1	TRBD2	NA
CASSQGLTTYNEQFF	TGTGCCAGCAGCCAAGGACTTACTACCTACAATGAGCAGTTCTTC	TRBV3-1/TRBV3-2	TRBJ2-1	NA	NA
CASSESGGQGTDTQYF	TGCGCCAGCAGTGAGTCTGGTGGGCAGGGCACAGATACGCAGTATTTT	TRBV10-2	TRBJ2-3	NA	NA
CATSRPQGKSPQPQHF	TGTGCCACCAGCAGGCCCCAGGGGAAGTCTCCTCAGCCCCAGCATTTT	TRBV15	TRBJ1-5	NA	few
CASSLTSGGADTQYF	TGTGCCAGCAGCTTAACTAGCGGGGGGGCAGATACGCAGTATTTT	TRBV7-9	TRBJ2-3	TRBD2	NA
CASSKRDRVETQYF	TGTGCCAGCAGTAAGCGGGACAGGGTGGAGACCCAGTACTTC	TRBV6-5	TRBJ2-5	TRBD1	NA
CASSLIMGGLNIQYF	TGTGCCAGCAGCTTAATCATGGGGGGATTAAACATTCAGTACTTC	TRBV7-9	TRBJ2-4	NA	few
CASSLSPGSNTEAFF	TGTGCCAGCAGCTTATCTCCGGGATCGAACACTGAAGCTTTCTTT	TRBV7-3	TRBJ1-1	NA	NA
CASSLKSNNEQFF	TGTGCCAGCAGCTTGAAGTCTAACAATGAGCAGTTCTTC	TRBV5-8	TRBJ2-1	NA	NA
CASSSSGQIKNIQYF	TGTGCCAGCAGCTCCTCGGGACAGATCAAAAACATTCAGTACTTC	TRBV7-9	TRBJ2-4	TRBD1	NA
CATSRGPVWGGGTEAFF	TGTGCCACCAGCAGAGGACCCGTGTGGGGCGGTGGCACTGAAGCTTTCTTT	TRBV15	TRBJ1-1	NA	NA
CASSETQGAAGANVLTF	TGTGCCAGCAGTGAAACGCAGGGGGCTGCGGGGGCCAACGTCCTGACTTTC	TRBV6-1	TRBJ2-6	TRBD1	NA
CASSQGGTVNNEQFF	TGTGCCAGCAGCCAAGGGGGGACAGTAAACAATGAGCAGTTCTTC	TRBV3-1/TRBV3-2	TRBJ2-1	TRBD1	NA
CASSINRDYGYTF	TGTGCCAGTAGTATCAACAGGGACTATGGCTACACCTTC	TRBV19	TRBJ1-2	NA	NA
CASSFSNAGSAPNEQFF	TGTGCCAGCAGCTTTTCTAATGCGGGTTCGGCCCCGAATGAGCAGTTCTTC	TRBV7-8	TRBJ2-1	NA	NA
CAISGPLTSGSRTDTQYF	TGTGCCATCAGTGGCCCTCTAACTAGCGGTTCTCGCACAGATACGCAGTATTTT	TRBV10-3	TRBJ2-3	TRBD2	NA
CAWGFRGGDLHTF	TGTGCCTGGGGTTTTAGGGGGGGCGACCTCCATACCTTC	TRBV30	TRBJ1-2	NA	NA
CSVVTGTSAFF	TGCAGCGTGGTTACAGGTACCTCCGCTTTCTTT	TRBV29-1	TRBJ1-1	NA	NA
CATSSLSGHRAGYGYTF	TGTGCCACCAGCAGCCTCTCGGGACACCGAGCGGGGTATGGCTACACCTTC	TRBV15	TRBJ1-2	NA	few
CASSQDRGVGPGELFF	TGTGCCAGCAGCCAAGATCGGGGGGTGGGACCCGGGGAGCTGTTTTTT	TRBV4-2	TRBJ2-2	TRBD2	NA
CASSFSGVSYSTYEQYF	TGTGCCAGCAGTTTTTCGGGGGTATCGTATAGCACCTACGAGCAGTACTTC	TRBV28	TRBJ2-7	NA	NA
CASSEFGPRGYGYTF	TGTGCCAGCAGTGAATTTGGCCCAAGGGGGTATGGCTACACCTTC	TRBV2	TRBJ1-2	NA	NA
CASSLGQSSYEQYF	TGTGCCAGCAGCTTAGGACAGAGCTCCTACGAGCAGTACTTC	TRBV7-2	TRBJ2-7	NA	NA
CASRPGQGPYEQYF	TGTGCCAGCAGACCGGGACAGGGGCCCTACGAGCAGTACTTC	TRBV6-5	TRBJ2-7	TRBD1	once
CASRDRNQPQHF	TGTGCCAGCAGGGACAGGAATCAGCCCCAGCATTTT	TRBV6-5	TRBJ1-5	TRBD1	NA
CASSLGQYNEQFF	TGTGCCAGCAGCCTGGGACAATACAATGAGCAGTTCTTC	TRBV11-3	TRBJ2-1	NA	NA
CASSPVEGQGSYEQYF	TGCGCCAGCAGCCCCGTCGAAGGACAGGGATCCTACGAGCAGTACTTC	TRBV4-1	TRBJ2-7	TRBD1	NA
CATETLDGEKLFF	TGTGCCACCGAGACATTAGACGGTGAAAAACTGTTTTTT	TRBV28	TRBJ1-4	NA	NA
CASSLGSGQGFRETQYF	TGTGCCAGCAGCTTAGGTTCTGGACAGGGGTTCAGAGAGACCCAGTACTTC	TRBV7-9	TRBJ2-5	TRBD1	NA
CASSPTGTGNTIYF	TGCGCCAGCAGCCCGACAGGGACTGGAAACACCATATATTTT	TRBV4-1	TRBJ1-3	TRBD1	NA
CATSRGGQGHSYEQYF	TGTGCCACCAGCAGAGGGGGACAGGGGCACTCCTACGAGCAGTACTTC	TRBV15	TRBJ2-7	TRBD1	NA
CASSLASGTGELFF	TGTGCCAGCAGCTTGGCTAGCGGCACCGGGGAGCTGTTTTTT	TRBV5-4	TRBJ2-2	TRBD2	NA
CASSGLTGGNEKLFF	TGTGCCAGCAGTGGACTGACAGGGGGCAATGAAAAACTGTTTTTT	TRBV25-1	TRBJ1-4	TRBD1	NA
CASSYGGRATGELFF	TGTGCCAGCAGTTACGGCGGGAGGGCCACCGGGGAGCTGTTTTTT	TRBV6-5	TRBJ2-2	TRBD2	NA
CASSLDGAEHRDRGYQPQHF	TGTGCCAGCAGCTTAGACGGGGCAGAACACCGGGACAGGGGATACCAGCCCCAGCATTTT	TRBV11-3	TRBJ1-5	TRBD1	NA